Sequencing of this T cell receptor beta chain was carried out in a study of cytomegalovirus exposure and HLA in healthy donors. While unrecorded immune exposures were likely, the donors were nominally healthy when sampled. The CDR3 covers 15 residues. Trimming removed 8 bases from V and 7 bases from J; junction bases left unmatched: 11. The V gene's germline CDR1 is SNHLY and CDR2 FYNNEI. PCR primers comprised 60 Vbeta and 13 Jbeta primers. The data were produced by immunoSEQ multiplex PCR, yet TCRdb's version contains in-frame clones alone and is incomplete. The sample lists some 160,000 clones, approximately 80% occurring once.

The TCR originated in a man between 45 and 60 years old in good health and CMV-seropositive. The chain employs TRBV2 and TRBJ2-2, with 9 bases aligning to TRBD1. Sample: PBMCs. CDR3 sequence: CASVGDRVGGGELFF. CDR3 coding DNA: TGTGCCAGCGTGGGGGACAGGGTCGGTGGCGGGGAGCTGTTTTTT.